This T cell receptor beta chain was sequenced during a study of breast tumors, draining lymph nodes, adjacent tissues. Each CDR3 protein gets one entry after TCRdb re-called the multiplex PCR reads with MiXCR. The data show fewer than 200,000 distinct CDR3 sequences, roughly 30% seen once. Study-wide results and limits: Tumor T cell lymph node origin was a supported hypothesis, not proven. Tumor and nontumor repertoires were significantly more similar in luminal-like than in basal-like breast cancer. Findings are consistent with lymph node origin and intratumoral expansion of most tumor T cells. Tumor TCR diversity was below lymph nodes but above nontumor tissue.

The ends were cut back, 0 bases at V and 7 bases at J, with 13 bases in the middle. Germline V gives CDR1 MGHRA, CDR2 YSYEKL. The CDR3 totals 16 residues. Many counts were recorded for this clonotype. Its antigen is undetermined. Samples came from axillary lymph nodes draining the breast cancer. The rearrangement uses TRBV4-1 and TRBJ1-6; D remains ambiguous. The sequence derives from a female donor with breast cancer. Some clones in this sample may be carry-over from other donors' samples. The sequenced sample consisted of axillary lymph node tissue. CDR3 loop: CASSQDGKNKNSPLHF. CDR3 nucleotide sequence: TGCGCCAGCAGCCAAGATGGGAAAAACAAAAATTCACCCCTCCACTTT.